This TCR beta chain was obtained from a study of early T cells in non-severe SARS-CoV-2 infection. From germline, CDR1 is SGHTA and CDR2 FQGNSA. The CDR3 runs 16 residues. The V segment lost 5 bases and the J segment 2 bases; nucleotides outside the gene matches: 8. This clonotype was recorded a few times. Its antigen is still unknown. Unique molecular identifiers were attached to individual cDNA molecules. TCRdb ran MiXCR on the 5' RACE reads and lists one entry per CDR3 protein. Counted here are about 32,000 distinct CDR3 sequences, 5% to 6.5% occurring once; the ten biggest clones make up around 3.4%. Findings and limits, study-wide: VDJdb-based matching was biased toward anti-spike CD8 responses and missed private and CD4 specificities.

Sequencing was done on a sample of whole blood. The rearrangement joins TRBV7-2 to TRBJ1-4; TRBD1 matches 7 bases. This receptor was taken from an adult who was a healthcare worker with PCR-confirmed SARS-CoV-2 infection or an uninfected control (not recorded which). CDR3 nucleotide sequence: TGTGCCAGCAGCACGTATACAGGGGCGACTAATGAAAAACTGTTTTTT. Translating gives CASSTYTGATNEKLFF. Supplemented by reference TRBV7-2 and TRBJ1-4, the full variable domain reads GAGVSQSPSNKVTEKGKDVELRCDPISGHTALYWYRQSLGQGLEFLIYFQGNSAPDKSGLPSDRFSAERTGGSVSTLTIQRTQQEDSAVYLCASSTYTGATNEKLFFGSGTQLSVL.